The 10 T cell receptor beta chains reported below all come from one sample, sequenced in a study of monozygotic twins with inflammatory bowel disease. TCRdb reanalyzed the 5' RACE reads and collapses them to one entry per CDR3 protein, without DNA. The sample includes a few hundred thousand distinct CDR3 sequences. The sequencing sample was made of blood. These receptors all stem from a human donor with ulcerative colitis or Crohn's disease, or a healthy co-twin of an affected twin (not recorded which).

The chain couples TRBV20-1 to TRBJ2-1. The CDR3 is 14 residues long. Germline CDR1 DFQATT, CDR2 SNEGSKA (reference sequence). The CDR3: CSARVSVGYNEQFF.

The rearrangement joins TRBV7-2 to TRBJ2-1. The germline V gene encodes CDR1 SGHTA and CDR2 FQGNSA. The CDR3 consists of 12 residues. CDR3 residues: CASSLLNNEQFF. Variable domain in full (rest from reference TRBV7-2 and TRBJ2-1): GAGVSQSPSNKVTEKGKDVELRCDPISGHTALYWYRQSLGQGLEFLIYFQGNSAPDKSGLPSDRFSAERTGGSVSTLTIQRTQQEDSAVYLCASSLLNNEQFFGPGTRLTVL.

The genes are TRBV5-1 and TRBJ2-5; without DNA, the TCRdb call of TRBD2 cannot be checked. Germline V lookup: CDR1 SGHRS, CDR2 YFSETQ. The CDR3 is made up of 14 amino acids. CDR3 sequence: CASSTTRDGQTQYF.

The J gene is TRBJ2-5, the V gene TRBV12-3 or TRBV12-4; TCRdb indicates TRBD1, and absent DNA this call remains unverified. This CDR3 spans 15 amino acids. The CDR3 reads CASSFPGGGKETQYF.

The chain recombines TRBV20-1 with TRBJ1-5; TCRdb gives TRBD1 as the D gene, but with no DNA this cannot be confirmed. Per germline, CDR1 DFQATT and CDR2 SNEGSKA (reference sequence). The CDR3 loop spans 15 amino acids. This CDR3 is CSARGGTGKNQPQHF.

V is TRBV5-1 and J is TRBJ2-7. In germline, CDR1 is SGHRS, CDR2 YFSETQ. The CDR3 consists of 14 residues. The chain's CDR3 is CASSFQQFAYEQYF.

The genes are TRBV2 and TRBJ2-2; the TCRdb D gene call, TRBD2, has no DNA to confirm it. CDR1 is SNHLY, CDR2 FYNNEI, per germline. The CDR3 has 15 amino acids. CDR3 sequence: CASRRDKRNTGELLF.

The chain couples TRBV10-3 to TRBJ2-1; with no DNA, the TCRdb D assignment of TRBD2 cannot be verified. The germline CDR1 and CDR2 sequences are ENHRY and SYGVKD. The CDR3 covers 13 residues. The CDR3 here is CAIKAGAGDEQFF.

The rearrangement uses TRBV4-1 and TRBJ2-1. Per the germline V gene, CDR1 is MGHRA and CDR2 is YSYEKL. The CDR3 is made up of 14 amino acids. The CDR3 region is CASSQEGSRQAFFF.

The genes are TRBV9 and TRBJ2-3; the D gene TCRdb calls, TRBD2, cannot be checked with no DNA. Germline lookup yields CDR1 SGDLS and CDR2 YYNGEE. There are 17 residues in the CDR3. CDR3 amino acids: CASSSQLTSGRADTQYF.